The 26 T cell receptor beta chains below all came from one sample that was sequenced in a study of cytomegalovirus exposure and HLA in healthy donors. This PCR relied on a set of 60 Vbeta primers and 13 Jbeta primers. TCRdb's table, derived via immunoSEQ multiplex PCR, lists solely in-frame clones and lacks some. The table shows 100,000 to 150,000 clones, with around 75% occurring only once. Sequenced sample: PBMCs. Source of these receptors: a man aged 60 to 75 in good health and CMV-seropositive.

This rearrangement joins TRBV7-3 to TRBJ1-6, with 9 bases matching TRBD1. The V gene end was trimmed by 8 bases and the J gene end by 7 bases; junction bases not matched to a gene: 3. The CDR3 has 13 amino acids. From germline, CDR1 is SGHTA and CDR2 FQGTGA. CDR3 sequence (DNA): TGTGCCAGCGCCGGGACAGGGAATTCACCCCTCCACTTT. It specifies CASAGTGNSPLHF. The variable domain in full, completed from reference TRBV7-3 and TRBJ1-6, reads GAGVSQTPSNKVTEKGKYVELRCDPISGHTALYWYRQSLGQGPEFLIYFQGTGAADDSGLPNDRFFAVRPEGSVSTLKIQRTERGDSAVYLCASAGTGNSPLHFGNGTRLTVT.

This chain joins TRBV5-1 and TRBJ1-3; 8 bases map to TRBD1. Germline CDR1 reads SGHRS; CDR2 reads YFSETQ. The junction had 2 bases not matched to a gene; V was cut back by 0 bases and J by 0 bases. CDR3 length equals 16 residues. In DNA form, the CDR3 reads TGCGCCAGCAGCTTGGCTGGACAGGGCTCTGGAAACACCATATATTTT. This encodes CASSLAGQGSGNTIYF.

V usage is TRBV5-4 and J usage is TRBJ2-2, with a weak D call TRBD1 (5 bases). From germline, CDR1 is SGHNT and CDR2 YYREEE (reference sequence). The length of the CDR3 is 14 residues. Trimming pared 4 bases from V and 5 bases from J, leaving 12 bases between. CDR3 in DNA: TGTGCCAGCAGCGTCGGACACTTGACCGGGGAGCTGTTTTTT. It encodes CASSVGHLTGELFF. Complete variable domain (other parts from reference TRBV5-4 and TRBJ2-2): ETGVTQSPTHLIKTRGQQVTLRCSSQSGHNTVSWYQQALGQGPQFIFQYYREEENGRGNFPPRFSGLQFPNYSSELNVNALELDDSALYLCASSVGHLTGELFFGEGSRLTVL.

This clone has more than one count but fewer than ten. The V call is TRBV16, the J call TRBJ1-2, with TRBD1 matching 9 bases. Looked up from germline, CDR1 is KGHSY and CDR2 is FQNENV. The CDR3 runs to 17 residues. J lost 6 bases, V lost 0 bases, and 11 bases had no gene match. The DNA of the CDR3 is TGTGCCAGCAGCCAATCAGCCACGGGACAGGGAGGAAATGGCTACACCTTC. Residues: CASSQSATGQGGNGYTF.

DNA for the CDR3: TGTGCCAGCAGTTCGACACTTAACTATGGCTACACCTTC. This codes for CASSSTLNYGYTF. The chain links TRBV28 to TRBJ1-2; D remains ambiguous. This CDR3 is 13 amino acids long. V was trimmed by 4 bases and J by 1 base, leaving 7 bases between them. CDR1 MDHEN and CDR2 SYDVKM come from the germline V gene.

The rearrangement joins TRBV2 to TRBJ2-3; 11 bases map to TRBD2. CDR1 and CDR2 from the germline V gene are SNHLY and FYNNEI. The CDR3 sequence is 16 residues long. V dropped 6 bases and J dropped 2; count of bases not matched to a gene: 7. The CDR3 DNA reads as TGTGCCAGCAGGCTTAGCGGGGGGGAAAACACAGATACGCAGTATTTT. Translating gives CASRLSGGENTDTQYF.

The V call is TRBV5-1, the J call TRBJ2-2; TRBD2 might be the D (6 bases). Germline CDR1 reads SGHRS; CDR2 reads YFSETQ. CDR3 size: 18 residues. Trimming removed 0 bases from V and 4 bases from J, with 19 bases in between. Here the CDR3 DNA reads TGCGCCAGCAGCTTGGCCCAATACCTTAGCGGACGCACCGGGGAGCTGTTTTTT. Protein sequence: CASSLAQYLSGRTGELFF.

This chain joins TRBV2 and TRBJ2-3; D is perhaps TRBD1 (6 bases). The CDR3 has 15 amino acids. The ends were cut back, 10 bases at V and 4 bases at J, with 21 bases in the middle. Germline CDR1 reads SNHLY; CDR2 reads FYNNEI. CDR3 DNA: TGTGCCACCGCACAGGGAGCCTCCCACGCAGATACGCAGTATTTT. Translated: CATAQGASHADTQYF.

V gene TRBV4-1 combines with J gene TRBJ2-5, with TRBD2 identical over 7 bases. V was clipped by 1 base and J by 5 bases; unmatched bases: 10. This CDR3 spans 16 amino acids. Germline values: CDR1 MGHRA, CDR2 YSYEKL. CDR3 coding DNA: TGCGCCAGCAGCCAAGCCTCGTTTGCGGGGGATGAGACCCAGTACTTC. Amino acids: CASSQASFAGDETQYF.

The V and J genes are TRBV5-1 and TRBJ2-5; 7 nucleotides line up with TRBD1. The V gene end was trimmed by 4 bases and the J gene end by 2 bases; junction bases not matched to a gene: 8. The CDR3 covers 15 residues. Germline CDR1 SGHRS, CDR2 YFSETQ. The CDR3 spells CASSIQGQVQETQYF. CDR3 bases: TGCGCCAGCAGCATACAAGGACAGGTACAAGAGACCCAGTACTTC.

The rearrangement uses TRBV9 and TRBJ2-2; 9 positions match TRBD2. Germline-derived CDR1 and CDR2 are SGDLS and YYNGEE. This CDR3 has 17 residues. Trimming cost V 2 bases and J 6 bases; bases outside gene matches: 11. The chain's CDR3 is CASSVEAGGRKAGELFF. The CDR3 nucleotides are TGTGCCAGCAGCGTGGAAGCGGGGGGCAGGAAGGCCGGGGAGCTGTTTTTT. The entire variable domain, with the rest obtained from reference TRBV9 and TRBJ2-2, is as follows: DSGVTQTPKHLITATGQRVTLRCSPRSGDLSVYWYQQSLDQGLQFLIQYYNGEERAKGNILERFSAQQFPDLHSELNLSSLELGDSALYFCASSVEAGGRKAGELFFGEGSRLTVL.

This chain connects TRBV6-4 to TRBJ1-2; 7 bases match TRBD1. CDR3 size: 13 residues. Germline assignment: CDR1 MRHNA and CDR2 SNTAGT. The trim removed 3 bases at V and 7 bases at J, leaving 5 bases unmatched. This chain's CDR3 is CASSEDRNSGYTF. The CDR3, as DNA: TGTGCCAGCAGTGAGGACAGGAATAGTGGCTACACCTTC.

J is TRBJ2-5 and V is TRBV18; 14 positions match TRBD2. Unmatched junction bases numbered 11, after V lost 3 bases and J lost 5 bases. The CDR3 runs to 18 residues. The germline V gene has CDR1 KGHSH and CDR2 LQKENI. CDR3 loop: CASSPRTSGGNNRETQYF. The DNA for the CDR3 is TGTGCCAGCTCACCCCGGACTAGCGGGGGGAACAATCGGGAGACCCAGTACTTC.

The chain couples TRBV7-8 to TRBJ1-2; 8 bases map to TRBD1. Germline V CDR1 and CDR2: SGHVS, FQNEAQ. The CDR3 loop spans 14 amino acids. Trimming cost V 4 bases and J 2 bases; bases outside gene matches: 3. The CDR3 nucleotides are TGTGCCAGCAGCTCCAACAGGGGGAACTATGGCTACACCTTC. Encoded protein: CASSSNRGNYGYTF.

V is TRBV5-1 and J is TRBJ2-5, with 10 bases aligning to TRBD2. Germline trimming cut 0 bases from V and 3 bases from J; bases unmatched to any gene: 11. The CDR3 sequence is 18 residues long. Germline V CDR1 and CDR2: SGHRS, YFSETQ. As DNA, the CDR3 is TGCGCCAGCAGCTTGGGCGGCGTGGCTAGCGGGGGAAAAGAGACCCAGTACTTC. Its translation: CASSLGGVASGGKETQYF.

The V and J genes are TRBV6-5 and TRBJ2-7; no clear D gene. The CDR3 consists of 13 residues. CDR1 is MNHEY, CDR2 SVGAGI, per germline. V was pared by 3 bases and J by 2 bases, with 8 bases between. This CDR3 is CASSYLGPYEQYF. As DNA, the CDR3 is TGTGCCAGCAGTTATCTGGGCCCCTACGAGCAGTACTTC.

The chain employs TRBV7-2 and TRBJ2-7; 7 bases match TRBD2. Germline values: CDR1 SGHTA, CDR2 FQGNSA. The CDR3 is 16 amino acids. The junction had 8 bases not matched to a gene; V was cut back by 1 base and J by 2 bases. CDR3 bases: TGTGCCAGCAGCTTAGAGACGGCTAGCGGAACCTACGAGCAGTACTTC. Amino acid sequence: CASSLETASGTYEQYF.

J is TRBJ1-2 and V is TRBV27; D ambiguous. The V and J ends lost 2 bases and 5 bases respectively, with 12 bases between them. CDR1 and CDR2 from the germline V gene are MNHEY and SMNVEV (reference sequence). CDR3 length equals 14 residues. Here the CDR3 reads CASSLGGFWYGYTF. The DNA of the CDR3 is TGTGCCAGCAGTTTAGGAGGGTTTTGGTATGGCTACACCTTC.

Here the CDR3 DNA reads TGTGCCATCACATCTACAGGGTATGGCTACACCTTC. The encoded protein is CAITSTGYGYTF. The chain links TRBV10-3 to TRBJ1-2; a possible D gene is TRBD1 (6 bases). Per germline, CDR1 ENHRY and CDR2 SYGVKD. The CDR3 is 12 amino acids. V was trimmed by 7 bases and J by 5 bases, leaving 11 bases between them.

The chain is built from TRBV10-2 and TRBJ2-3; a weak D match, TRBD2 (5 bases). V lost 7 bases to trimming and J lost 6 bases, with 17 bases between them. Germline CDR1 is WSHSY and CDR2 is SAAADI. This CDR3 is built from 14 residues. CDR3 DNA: TGCGCCAGCACTCGGCAGTCAGTAGCGGATACGCAGTATTTT. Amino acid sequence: CASTRQSVADTQYF.

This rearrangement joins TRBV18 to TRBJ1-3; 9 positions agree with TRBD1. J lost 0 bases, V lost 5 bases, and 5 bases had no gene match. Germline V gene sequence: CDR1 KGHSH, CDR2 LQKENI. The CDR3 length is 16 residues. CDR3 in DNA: TGTGCCAGCTCATATGGACAGGGGAGCTCTGGAAACACCATATATTTT. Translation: CASSYGQGSSGNTIYF.

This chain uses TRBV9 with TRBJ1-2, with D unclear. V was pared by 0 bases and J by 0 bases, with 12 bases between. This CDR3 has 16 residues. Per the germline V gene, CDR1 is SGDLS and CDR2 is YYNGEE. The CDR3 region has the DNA TGTGCCAGCAGCGTAGAGCTGTTCCCTACTAACTATGGCTACACCTTC. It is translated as CASSVELFPTNYGYTF.

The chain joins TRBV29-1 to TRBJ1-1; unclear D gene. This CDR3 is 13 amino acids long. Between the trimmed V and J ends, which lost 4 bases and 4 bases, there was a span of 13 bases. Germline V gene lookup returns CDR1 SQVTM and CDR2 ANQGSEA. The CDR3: CSVGLRGSTEAFF. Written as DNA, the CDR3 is TGCAGCGTTGGACTTCGGGGTAGCACTGAAGCTTTCTTT.

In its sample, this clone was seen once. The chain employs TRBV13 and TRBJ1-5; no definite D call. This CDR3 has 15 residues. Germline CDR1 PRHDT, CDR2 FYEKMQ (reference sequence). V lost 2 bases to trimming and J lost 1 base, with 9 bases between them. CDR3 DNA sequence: TGTGCCAGCAGCTTATTTTGGCAGAGCAATCAGCCCCAGCATTTT. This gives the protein CASSLFWQSNQPQHF.

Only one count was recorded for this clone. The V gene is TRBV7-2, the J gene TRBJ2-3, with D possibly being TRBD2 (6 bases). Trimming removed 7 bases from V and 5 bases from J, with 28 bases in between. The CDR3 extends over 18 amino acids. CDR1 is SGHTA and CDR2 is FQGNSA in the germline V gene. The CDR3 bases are TGTGCCAGCACTCTCCCCGGGGTAGCCAGACTGGGGGGAGATACGCAGTATTTT. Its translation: CASTLPGVARLGGDTQYF. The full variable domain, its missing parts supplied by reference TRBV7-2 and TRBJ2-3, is GAGVSQSPSNKVTEKGKDVELRCDPISGHTALYWYRQSLGQGLEFLIYFQGNSAPDKSGLPSDRFSAERTGGSVSTLTIQRTQQEDSAVYLCASTLPGVARLGGDTQYFGPGTRLTVL.

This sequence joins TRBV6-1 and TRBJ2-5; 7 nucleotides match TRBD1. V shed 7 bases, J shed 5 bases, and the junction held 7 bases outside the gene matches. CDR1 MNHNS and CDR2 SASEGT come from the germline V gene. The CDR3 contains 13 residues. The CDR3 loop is CASNPGGWETQYF. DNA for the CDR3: TGTGCCAGCAACCCAGGGGGTTGGGAGACCCAGTACTTC.